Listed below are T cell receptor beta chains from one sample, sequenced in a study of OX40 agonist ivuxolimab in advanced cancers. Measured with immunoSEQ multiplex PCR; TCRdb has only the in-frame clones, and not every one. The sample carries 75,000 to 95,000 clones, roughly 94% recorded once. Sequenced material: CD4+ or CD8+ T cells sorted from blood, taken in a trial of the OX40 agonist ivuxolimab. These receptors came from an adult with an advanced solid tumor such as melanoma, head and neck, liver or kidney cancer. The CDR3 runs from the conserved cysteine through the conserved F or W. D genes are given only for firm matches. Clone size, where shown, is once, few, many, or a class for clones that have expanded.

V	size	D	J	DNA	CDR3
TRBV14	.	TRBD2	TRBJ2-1	TGTGCCAGCAGCCAAGCCTTGGGACTAGCGAGAAATGAGCAGTTCTTC	CASSQALGLARNEQFF
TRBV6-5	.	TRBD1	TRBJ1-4	TGTGCCAGCAGAAGGGGACAGCAAGAAAAACTGTTTTTT	CASRRGQQEKLFF
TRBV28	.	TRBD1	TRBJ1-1	TGTGCCAGCAGTTCGGACAGGGCTGAAGCTTTCTTT	CASSSDRAEAFF
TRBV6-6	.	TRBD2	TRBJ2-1	TGTGCCAGCAGCCTTAGCGGGGGGGCGTACAATGAGCAGTTCTTC	CASSLSGGAYNEQFF
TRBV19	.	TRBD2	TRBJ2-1	TGTGCCAGTAGTAGCGGGGGGCGGGGCAGCTCCTACAATGAGCAGTTCTTC	CASSSGGRGSSYNEQFF
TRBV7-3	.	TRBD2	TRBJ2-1	TGTGCCAGCAGCATCTCCGGCGGGGGATACAATGAGCAGTTCTTC	CASSISGGGYNEQFF
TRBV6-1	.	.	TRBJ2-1	TGTGCCAGCAGTGTAGTGTTAGCGAGCTCCTACAATGAGCAGTTCTTC	CASSVVLASSYNEQFF
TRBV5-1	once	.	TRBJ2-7	TGCGCCAGCAGCTTGGTAGACTCCTACGAGCAGTACTTC	CASSLVDSYEQYF
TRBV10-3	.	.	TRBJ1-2	TGTGCCATCAGAACAGGGCCCCTCAACTATGGCTACACCTTC	CAIRTGPLNYGYTF
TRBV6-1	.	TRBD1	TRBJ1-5	TGTGCCAGCAGTGAATTAGGGACAGGGGGGTCGGCACCCCAGCATTTT	CASSELGTGGSAPQHF
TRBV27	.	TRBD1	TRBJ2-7	TGTGCCAGCAGCTCCGGGACAGCGACCTACGAGCAGTACTTC	CASSSGTATYEQYF
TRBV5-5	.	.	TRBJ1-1	TGTGCCAGCAGCTTGACAGTGACTGAAGCTTTCTTT	CASSLTVTEAFF
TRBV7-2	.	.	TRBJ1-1	TGTGCCAGCAGCCCCAGACAGGTCACTTTGAACACTGAAGCTTTCTTT	CASSPRQVTLNTEAFF
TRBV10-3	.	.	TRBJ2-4	TGTGCCATCAGTGAGTCGGGTGGTAGAGTGGGCGAAAAAAACATTCAGTACTTC	CAISESGGRVGEKNIQYF
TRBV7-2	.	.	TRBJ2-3	TGTGCCAGCAGCCCCAAAAGCTACGAGGTGGCGGGCAAAACAGATACGCAGTATTTT	CASSPKSYEVAGKTDTQYF
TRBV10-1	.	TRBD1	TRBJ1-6	TGCGCCAAGACACACCCACAGGGGTCATATAATTCACCCCTCCACTTT	CAKTHPQGSYNSPLHF
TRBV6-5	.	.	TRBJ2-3	TGTGCCAGCAGTTCTCTGTCTTCAGATACGCAGTATTTT	CASSSLSSDTQYF
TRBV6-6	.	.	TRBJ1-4	TGTGCCACCCAGGGGCATCGGAATGAAAAACTGTTTTTT	CATQGHRNEKLFF
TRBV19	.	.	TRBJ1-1	TGTGCCAGTAGTGTCCAGGGATCTGAAGCTTTCTTT	CASSVQGSEAFF
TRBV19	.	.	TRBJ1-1	TGTGCCTGCGAGGGCGACAACACTGAAGCTTTCTTT	CACEGDNTEAFF
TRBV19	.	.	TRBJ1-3	TGTGCCAGTAGTCCGTGGGCTGGAAACACCATATATTTT	CASSPWAGNTIYF
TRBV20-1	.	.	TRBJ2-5	TGCAGTGCTTGGACAGAAGAGACCCAGTACTTC	CSAWTEETQYF
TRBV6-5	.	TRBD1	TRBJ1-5	TGTGCCAGCAGTACCGGGACAGGGGGAAGTCAGCCCCAGCATTTT	CASSTGTGGSQPQHF
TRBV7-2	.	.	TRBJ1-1	TGTGCCAGCAGCCCCTACACTGAAGCTTTCTTT	CASSPYTEAFF
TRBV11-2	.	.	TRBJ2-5	TGTGCCAGCAGCTTGGTGGAGGAGACCCAGTACTTC	CASSLVEETQYF
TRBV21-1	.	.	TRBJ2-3	TGTGCCAGCAGTATCGGGGAGGGGGGGATCACAGATACGCAGTATTTT	CASSIGEGGITDTQYF
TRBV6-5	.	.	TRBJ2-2	TGTGCCACTGGAACCGGGGAGCTGTTTTTT	CATGTGELFF
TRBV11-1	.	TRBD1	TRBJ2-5	TGTGCCAGCAGCTTAGTCGAACCCCGGACAGGGGGCAGGGAGACCCAGTACTTC	CASSLVEPRTGGRETQYF
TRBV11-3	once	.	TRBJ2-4	TGTGCCAGCAGCTCCGGAGAAAACATTCAGTACTTC	CASSSGENIQYF
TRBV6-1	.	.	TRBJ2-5	TGTGCCAGTCAATCGGCACGGCAAGAGACCCAGTACTTC	CASQSARQETQYF
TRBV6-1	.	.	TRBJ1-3	TGTGCCAGCAGCCCTAATGTCGTTGGAAACACCATATATTTT	CASSPNVVGNTIYF
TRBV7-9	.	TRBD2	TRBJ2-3	TGTGCCAGCAGCTCCTTACAAAGGACTAGCGGGAGAAGGGCAGATACGCAGTATTTT	CASSSLQRTSGRRADTQYF
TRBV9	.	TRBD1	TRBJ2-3	TGTGCCAGCAGCGTAGTCGGACAGGGTAATTCAGATACGCAGTATTTT	CASSVVGQGNSDTQYF
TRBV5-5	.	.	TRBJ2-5	TGTGCCAGCAGCCCGTTGACTGGACGCACAGGGGAGACCCAGTACTTC	CASSPLTGRTGETQYF
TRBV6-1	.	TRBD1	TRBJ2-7	TGTGCCAGCAGGGTTGACAGGGGAGCCGGCGAGCAGTACTTC	CASRVDRGAGEQYF
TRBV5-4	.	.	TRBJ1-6	TGTGCCAGCAGCTTCTGGACAGAGAATTCACCCCTCCACTTT	CASSFWTENSPLHF
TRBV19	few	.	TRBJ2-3	TGTGCCAGTAGTATGCAGGGGGGGAGCACAGATACGCAGTATTTT	CASSMQGGSTDTQYF
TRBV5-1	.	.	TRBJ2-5	TGCGCCAGCAGCCAAAACCGACAGGCGCAAGAGACCCAGTACTTC	CASSQNRQAQETQYF
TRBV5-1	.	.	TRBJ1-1	TGCGCCAGCAGCTTGGACACGGACACTGAAGCTTTCTTT	CASSLDTDTEAFF
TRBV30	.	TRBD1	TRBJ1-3	TGTGCCTGGTCGGGACAGAGCTCTGGAAACACCATATATTTT	CAWSGQSSGNTIYF
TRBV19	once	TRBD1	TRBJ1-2	TGTGCCAGTAGTTTAAGGGGGCGCACGGATGGCTACACCTTC	CASSLRGRTDGYTF
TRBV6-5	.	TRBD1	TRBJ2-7	TGTGCCAGCAAGATGGGACAGACATACGAGCAGTACTTC	CASKMGQTYEQYF
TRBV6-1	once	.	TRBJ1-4	TGTGCCAGCAGTGAAGTTGGCGGGGCGCGGGAAAAACTGTTTTTT	CASSEVGGAREKLFF
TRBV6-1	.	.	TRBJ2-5	TGTAGGGTTGGGGGCTACCCACAAGAGACCCAGTACTTC	CRVGGYPQETQYF
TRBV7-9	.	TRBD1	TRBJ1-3	TGTGCCAGCAGCGAGAGCGGGACAGGGGTTCCTGGAAACACCATATATTTT	CASSESGTGVPGNTIYF
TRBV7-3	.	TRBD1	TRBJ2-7	TGTGCCAGCAGCTTACCGGGACAGGGCTACGAGCAGTACTTC	CASSLPGQGYEQYF
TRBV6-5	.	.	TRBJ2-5	TGTGCCAGCAAGAGGGGCTTAGAGACCCAGTACTTC	CASKRGLETQYF
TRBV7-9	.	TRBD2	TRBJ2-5	TGTGCCAGCAGCTTATCTCTAGCGGGAGGGCTGGGGGAGACCCAGTACTTC	CASSLSLAGGLGETQYF
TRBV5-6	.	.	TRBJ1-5	TGTGCCAGCAGTCCGTCGGGCTATAGCAATCAGCCCCAGCATTTT	CASSPSGYSNQPQHF
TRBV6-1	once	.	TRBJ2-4	TGTGCCAGCAGTGTCTCCCTAGCCAAAAACATTCAGTACTTC	CASSVSLAKNIQYF
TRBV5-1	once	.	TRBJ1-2	TGTGCCAGCAGCTTGGAACGGACCTATGGCTACACCTTC	CASSLERTYGYTF
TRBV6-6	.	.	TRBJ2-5	TGTGCCAGCAGTTACGGCGAGGAGCGTCGAGGAGAGACCCAGTACTTC	CASSYGEERRGETQYF
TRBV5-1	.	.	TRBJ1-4	TGCGCCAGCAGCGCTCATACCGGGACCCGAAATGAAAAACTGTTTTTT	CASSAHTGTRNEKLFF
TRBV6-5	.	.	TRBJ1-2	TGTGCCAGCAGTTACTCAGGGGAGGGAGGCTACACCTTC	CASSYSGEGGYTF
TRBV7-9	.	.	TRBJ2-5	TGTGCCAGCAGCTTAGCGGGGGAGACCCAGTACTTC	CASSLAGETQYF
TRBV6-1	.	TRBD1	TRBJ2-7	TGTGCCAGCAGGGCCGGGACAGGGGATTCCTACGAGCAGTACTTC	CASRAGTGDSYEQYF
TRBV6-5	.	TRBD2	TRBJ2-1	TGTGCCAGCACGGGGAGGGCGGGGTACAATGAGCAGTTCTTC	CASTGRAGYNEQFF